A single sample gave rise to the 19 T cell receptor beta chains below, sequenced in a study of blood T cell repertoires in COVID-19. The data were produced by immunoSEQ multiplex PCR, yet TCRdb's version contains in-frame clones alone and is incomplete. Of 140,000 to 150,000 clones in the sample, around 81% were seen once. Sequenced: peripheral blood. Receptor source: a woman in her fifties or sixties with acute or convalescent COVID-19.

V usage is TRBV12-3 or TRBV12-4 and J usage is TRBJ1-1; 7 nucleotides align to TRBD1. V lost 6 bases and J lost 4; bases outside the gene matches: 5. CDR3 length: 13 amino acids. CDR3 region: CASSRQGPTEAFF. The CDR3 DNA sequence: TGTGCCAGCAGCAGACAGGGTCCCACTGAAGCTTTCTTT.

The V gene is TRBV7-9, the J gene TRBJ2-3; 9 bases are a match to TRBD2. From germline, CDR1 is SEHNR and CDR2 FQNEAQ (reference sequence). The V gene end was trimmed by 10 bases and the J gene end by 0 bases; junction bases not matched to a gene: 14. The CDR3 covers 17 residues. The CDR3: CATHTGAGGLSTDTQYF. CDR3 DNA: TGTGCCACCCATACGGGGGCGGGGGGGTTGAGCACAGATACGCAGTATTTT. Variable domain in full (rest from reference TRBV7-9 and TRBJ2-3): DTGVSQNPRHKITKRGQNVTFRCDPISEHNRLYWYRQTLGQGPEFLTYFQNEAQLEKSRLLSDRFSAERPKGSFSTLEIQRTEQGDSAMYLCATHTGAGGLSTDTQYFGPGTRLTVL.

V and J are TRBV5-1 and TRBJ1-2; the D gene is possibly TRBD1 (5 bases). V was pared by 2 bases and J by 0 bases, with 14 bases between. Per the germline V gene, CDR1 is SGHRS and CDR2 is YFSETQ. The CDR3 runs to 16 residues. CDR3 in DNA: TGCGCCAGCAGCTTAGGGACTTCCGCGGCTAACTATGGCTACACCTTC. Encoded protein: CASSLGTSAANYGYTF.

The J gene is TRBJ1-1, the V gene TRBV5-1, with a tentative D call TRBD1 (5 bases). The CDR3 runs 15 residues. The germline V gene encodes CDR1 SGHRS and CDR2 YFSETQ. V was clipped by 0 bases and J by 6 bases, with 15 bases between them. This CDR3 reads CASSLAQGYAAEAFF. Here the CDR3 DNA reads TGCGCCAGCAGCTTGGCCCAGGGATACGCGGCTGAAGCTTTCTTT.

As DNA, the CDR3 is TGTGCCAGCAGCGGACAGGGGTTGGGGTACGAGCAGTACTTC. Translating gives CASSGQGLGYEQYF. The genes are TRBV5-5 and TRBJ2-7, with TRBD1 matching over 9 bases. In germline, CDR1 is SGHKS, CDR2 YYEKEE (reference sequence). V lost 4 bases to trimming and J lost 4 bases; unmatched junction nucleotides: 6. CDR3 size: 14 residues.

The chain joins TRBV6-5 to TRBJ2-3, with a weak D call TRBD2 (6 bases). The germline CDR1 and CDR2 sequences are MNHEY and SVGAGI. V lost 6 bases, J lost 4 bases, and 11 bases lay in between. This CDR3 region has 13 residues. The CDR3 spells CASRAPGADTQYF. Written as DNA, the CDR3 is TGTGCCAGCAGAGCCCCGGGGGCAGATACGCAGTATTTT.

The rearrangement links TRBV7-3 to TRBJ2-2, with unresolved D. The germline V gene has CDR1 SGHTA and CDR2 FQGTGA. With 1 base removed from V and 6 bases from J, the gap between germline ends came to 9 bases. The CDR3 runs to 14 residues. CDR3 sequence reads: CASSLRSGSGELFF. In nucleotides, the CDR3 is TGTGCCAGCAGCTTAAGGTCAGGTTCCGGGGAGCTGTTTTTT. Looking up the rest from reference TRBV7-3 and TRBJ2-2 gives the full variable domain: GAGVSQTPSNKVTEKGKYVELRCDPISGHTALYWYRQSLGQGPEFLIYFQGTGAADDSGLPNDRFFAVRPEGSVSTLKIQRTERGDSAVYLCASSLRSGSGELFFGEGSRLTVL.

The chain joins TRBV18 to TRBJ1-2; the D gene is possibly TRBD1 (6 bases). In germline, CDR1 is KGHSH, CDR2 LQKENI. V lost 3 bases, J lost 2 bases, and 10 bases lay in between. This CDR3 has 14 residues. CDR3 region: CASSPIQGNYGYTF. CDR3 coding DNA: TGTGCCAGCTCACCTATACAGGGAAACTATGGCTACACCTTC.

The gene calls are TRBV18 and TRBJ1-3; 7 bases line up with TRBD1. From germline, CDR1 is KGHSH and CDR2 LQKENI. CDR3 length equals 18 residues. J gave up 2 bases and V 2 bases, and 12 bases lay outside the gene matches. Here the CDR3 reads CASSPASGRGAAGNTIYF. CDR3 nucleotide sequence: TGTGCCAGCTCACCAGCTTCGGGCAGGGGGGCGGCTGGAAACACCATATATTTT.

This rearrangement joins TRBV4-1 to TRBJ1-2, with TRBD1 matching 10 bases. The germline V gene has CDR1 MGHRA and CDR2 YSYEKL. V trimming: 0 bases; J trimming: 0 bases; junction bases outside the gene matches: 4. The CDR3 consists of 17 residues. The CDR3 here is CASSQETGGRSNYGYTF. The CDR3 coding sequence is TGCGCCAGCAGCCAAGAGACAGGGGGCCGATCTAACTATGGCTACACCTTC.

This clone appeared once. The CDR3 spells CASGGGRSTDTQYF. CDR3 bases: TGTGCCAGCGGAGGGGGCAGGAGCACAGATACGCAGTATTTT. The chain uses TRBV7-3 and TRBJ2-3; a possible D gene is TRBD1 (7 bases). The CDR3 has 14 amino acids. V was trimmed by 8 bases and J by 0 bases, leaving 12 bases between them. Germline CDR1 SGHTA, CDR2 FQGTGA.

This chain connects TRBV4-3 to TRBJ1-4, with D possibly being TRBD1 (6 bases). Germline V gives CDR1 LGHNA, CDR2 YSLEER. Trimming removed 2 bases at V and 0 bases at J, with 7 bases between. This CDR3 comprises 15 residues. The CDR3 protein is CASSQRQATNEKLFF. Written as DNA, the CDR3 is TGCGCCAGCAGCCAACGACAGGCAACTAATGAAAAACTGTTTTTT.

The rearrangement joins TRBV5-1 to TRBJ2-7; D possibly corresponds to TRBD1 (5 bases). The CDR3 length is 16 residues. The germline V gene encodes CDR1 SGHRS and CDR2 YFSETQ. The V end was cut by 0 bases, the J end by 6 bases, with 19 bases between. CDR3 in amino acids: CASSLDSTVSHREQYF. The CDR3 DNA follows: TGCGCCAGCAGCTTGGATTCGACAGTCAGTCACCGCGAGCAGTACTTC.

The chain links TRBV5-1 to TRBJ1-3, with D uncertain. With 3 bases removed from V and 4 bases from J, the gap between germline ends came to 20 bases. CDR3 length: 17 amino acids. The germline V gene has CDR1 SGHRS and CDR2 YFSETQ. CDR3 in DNA: TGCGCCAGCAGCTCTGGGCTGACACCAGCGGGGGGAAACACCATATATTTT. Its protein is CASSSGLTPAGGNTIYF. The full variable domain, completed using reference TRBV5-1 and TRBJ1-3, is KAGVTQTPRYLIKTRGQQVTLSCSPISGHRSVSWYQQTPGQGLQFLFEYFSETQRNKGNFPGRFSGRQFSNSRSEMNVSTLELGDSALYLCASSSGLTPAGGNTIYFGEGSWLTVV.

Notes on this clone: The sample holds other DNA sequences that translate to the same CDR3. The gene calls are TRBV18 and TRBJ2-7; 7 positions agree with TRBD1. CDR3 length equals 16 residues. The V segment lost 3 bases and the J segment 6 bases; nucleotides outside the gene matches: 14. CDR1 and CDR2 (germline): KGHSH, LQKENI. The CDR3: CASSPERRTGVSEQYF. In DNA form, the CDR3 reads TGTGCCAGCTCACCGGAACGACGGACAGGAGTTTCCGAGCAGTACTTC.

This clone was counted once. The sample has other DNA sequences that encode this CDR3 too. The J gene is TRBJ1-2, the V gene TRBV4-3; the match to TRBD1 covers 8 bases. V trimming: 4 bases; J trimming: 2 bases; junction bases outside the gene matches: 3. From germline, CDR1 is LGHNA and CDR2 YSLEER. There are 14 residues in the CDR3. DNA of the CDR3: TGCGCCAGCAGCCCCGGACAGGGCAACTATGGCTACACCTTC. Translated: CASSPGQGNYGYTF.

The chain is built from TRBV7-2 and TRBJ1-1; D uncertain. Between the trimmed V and J ends, which lost 5 bases and 3 bases, there was a span of 10 bases. The V gene's germline CDR1 is SGHTA and CDR2 FQGNSA. This CDR3 comprises 13 residues. In nucleotides, the CDR3 is TGTGCCAGCAGCCCCGGGAGGCACACTGAAGCTTTCTTT. This sequence encodes CASSPGRHTEAFF.

The rearrangement links TRBV15 to TRBJ1-3; 8 nucleotides match TRBD1. Germline CDR1 is LNHNV and CDR2 is YYDKDF (reference sequence). The CDR3 has 15 residues. Germline trimming cut 5 bases from V and 3 bases from J; bases unmatched to any gene: 6. The CDR3 region has the DNA TGTGCCACCAGCGACCACAGGGGGGGTGGAAACACCATATATTTT. Encoded protein: CATSDHRGGGNTIYF.

About this clone: A much larger clone lies a single base off, so this may be a read error. This chain joins TRBV5-5 and TRBJ1-1, with TRBD1 matching 7 bases. The germline V gene has CDR1 SGHKS and CDR2 YYEKEE (reference sequence). The CDR3 contains 14 residues. The junction had 0 bases not matched to a gene; V was cut back by 1 base and J by 0 bases. The CDR3 spells CASSLTGVNTEAFF. CDR3 sequence (DNA): TGTGCCAGCAGCTTGACAGGGGTGAACACTGAAGCTTTCTTT.